This TCR beta chain came from a study of blood T cell repertoires in COVID-19. Living in about two dozen US areas, the participants were between about 18 and 95 years of age. Assay used: immunoSEQ multiplex PCR; TCRdb lists only in-frame clones, some missing. The repertoire holds roughly 420,000 clones, with roughly 88% as singletons. The CDR3 totals 13 residues. The germline V and J ends were trimmed by 4 bases and 8 bases, with 14 bases remaining between them. CDR1 and CDR2 (germline): MDHEN, SYDVKM. The clonotype originates from a woman aged 25 to 39 with acute COVID-19. The genes are TRBV28 and TRBJ1-2; D remains ambiguous. The source material was PBMCs or T cells enriched from blood (not recorded which). The CDR3 bases are TGTGCCAGCAGTTCACTTCTCGACGGGGGCTACACCTTC. Its protein product is CASSSLLDGGYTF.